This entry concerns a single T cell receptor beta chain. These data originate in a study of T cell changes during pregnancy in multiple sclerosis. Profiling relied on immunoSEQ multiplex PCR, and the TCRdb table lists in-frame clones only, not all of them. The sample includes roughly 64,000 clones, roughly 88% of them seen just once. This CDR3 region has 12 residues. The germline V gene has CDR1 MNHEY and CDR2 SVGAGI. V was trimmed by 10 bases and J by 6 bases, leaving 12 bases between them. Sequencing used peripheral blood, obtained in the third trimester of pregnancy. This TCR was sampled from a female donor in good health, enrolled as a control in a pregnancy study. The gene calls are TRBV6-5 and TRBJ2-2; no clear D. CDR3 sequence reads: CATMRPAGELFF. The CDR3 region has the DNA TGTGCCACCATGAGGCCCGCCGGGGAGCTGTTTTTT.